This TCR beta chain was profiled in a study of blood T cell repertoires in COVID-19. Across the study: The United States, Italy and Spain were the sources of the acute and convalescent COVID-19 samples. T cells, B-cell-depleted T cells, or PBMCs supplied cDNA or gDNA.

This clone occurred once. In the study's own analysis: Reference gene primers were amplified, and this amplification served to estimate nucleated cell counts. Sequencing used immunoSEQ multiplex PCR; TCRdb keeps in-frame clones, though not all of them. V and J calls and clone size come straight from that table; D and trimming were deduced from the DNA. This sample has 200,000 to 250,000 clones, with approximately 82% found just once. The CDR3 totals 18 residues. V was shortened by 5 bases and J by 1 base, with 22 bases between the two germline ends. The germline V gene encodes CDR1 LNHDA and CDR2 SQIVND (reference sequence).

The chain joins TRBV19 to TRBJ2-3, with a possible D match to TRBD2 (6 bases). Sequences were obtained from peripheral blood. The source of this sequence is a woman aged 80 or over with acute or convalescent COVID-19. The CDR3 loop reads CASSARPRERFGTDTQYF. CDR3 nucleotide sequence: TGTGCCAGTAGTGCCCGACCCCGGGAGCGCTTTGGCACAGATACGCAGTATTTT.